These T cell receptor beta chains were read from a single sample in a study of T cells in Graves' hyperthyroidism and ophthalmopathy. MiXCR, applied by TCRdb to the multiplex PCR reads, yields one record per CDR3 protein. The sample records around 500,000 distinct CDR3 sequences, about 20% being singletons. The specimen was blood. These TCRs come from a woman in her seventies with Graves' ophthalmopathy. Each CDR3 is given with its conserved first and last residue. D genes are given only for firm matches. The size field is filled for only some rows; it gives once, few, many or a size class.

v_call: TRBV5-1
clone_size: few
j_call: TRBJ2-2
d_call: TRBD2
cdr3_aa: CASSFGASGRTGELFF
cdr3_nt: TGCGCCAGCAGCTTTGGGGCTAGCGGGAGAACCGGGGAGCTGTTTTTT

v_call: TRBV11-2
clone_size: few
j_call: TRBJ2-2
d_call: .
cdr3_aa: CASSSGKGAKTNTGELFF
cdr3_nt: TGTGCCAGCAGCTCGGGGAAGGGCGCCAAAACGAACACCGGGGAGCTGTTTTTT

v_call: TRBV11-2
clone_size: many
j_call: TRBJ2-5
d_call: .
cdr3_aa: CASSLVSQMTQYF
cdr3_nt: TGTGCCAGCAGCTTAGTGAGCCAGATGACCCAGTACTTC

v_call: TRBV6-2/TRBV6-3
clone_size: many
j_call: TRBJ1-1
d_call: TRBD1
cdr3_aa: CASSDGQGAMNTEAFF
cdr3_nt: TGTGCCAGCAGTGACGGACAGGGGGCAATGAACACTGAAGCTTTCTTT

v_call: TRBV29-1
clone_size: few
j_call: TRBJ2-1
d_call: TRBD2
cdr3_aa: CSGRSGRPGNEQFF
cdr3_nt: TGCAGCGGTAGAAGCGGGAGACCGGGTAATGAGCAGTTCTTC

v_call: TRBV11-2
clone_size: many
j_call: TRBJ2-2
d_call: TRBD1
cdr3_aa: CASSLVPGGNTGELFF
cdr3_nt: TGTGCCAGCAGCTTAGTCCCAGGGGGTAACACCGGGGAGCTGTTTTTT

v_call: TRBV30
clone_size: many
j_call: TRBJ2-7
d_call: .
cdr3_aa: CAWSADSPSEQYF
cdr3_nt: TGTGCCTGGAGCGCCGACAGCCCTAGCGAGCAGTACTTC

v_call: TRBV20-1
clone_size: few
j_call: TRBJ2-5
d_call: .
cdr3_aa: CSARTQETQYF
cdr3_nt: TGCAGTGCTAGGACACAAGAGACCCAGTACTTC

v_call: TRBV6-2/TRBV6-3
clone_size: .
j_call: TRBJ2-5
d_call: TRBD2
cdr3_aa: CASRYGLAGETQYF
cdr3_nt: TGTGCCAGCAGATACGGACTAGCCGGAGAGACCCAGTACTTC

v_call: TRBV30
clone_size: few
j_call: TRBJ2-5
d_call: TRBD2
cdr3_aa: CAWRDLAGQETQYF
cdr3_nt: TGTGCCTGGAGAGATCTAGCGGGCCAAGAGACCCAGTACTTC

v_call: TRBV5-1
clone_size: .
j_call: TRBJ2-3
d_call: .
cdr3_aa: CASSHEVERATDTQYF
cdr3_nt: TGCGCCAGTTCTCACGAAGTGGAGCGGGCTACAGATACGCAGTATTTT

v_call: TRBV7-9
clone_size: .
j_call: TRBJ1-5
d_call: .
cdr3_aa: CASSSGISNQPQHF
cdr3_nt: TGTGCCAGCAGCTCAGGCATTAGCAATCAGCCCCAGCATTTT

v_call: TRBV28
clone_size: .
j_call: TRBJ2-7
d_call: .
cdr3_aa: CASNGVLYSYEQYF
cdr3_nt: TGTGCCAGCAACGGAGTTCTTTATTCCTACGAGCAGTACTTC

v_call: TRBV20-1
clone_size: .
j_call: TRBJ2-4
d_call: .
cdr3_aa: CSASPGQPELQDIQYF
cdr3_nt: TGCAGTGCTAGCCCCGGACAGCCTGAACTACAGGACATTCAGTACTTC

v_call: TRBV3-1
clone_size: many
j_call: TRBJ1-4
d_call: .
cdr3_aa: CASSQARVYDEKLFF
cdr3_nt: TGTGCCAGCAGCCAAGCCAGGGTATATGACGAAAAACTGTTTTTT

v_call: TRBV2
clone_size: many
j_call: TRBJ2-7
d_call: TRBD2
cdr3_aa: CASGLAGTEQYF
cdr3_nt: TGTGCCAGCGGTCTAGCGGGAACCGAGCAGTACTTC

v_call: TRBV18
clone_size: .
j_call: TRBJ1-1
d_call: .
cdr3_aa: CASSWGQGGNTEAFF
cdr3_nt: TGTGCCAGCTCATGGGGCCAGGGAGGGAACACTGAAGCTTTCTTT

v_call: TRBV19
clone_size: .
j_call: TRBJ1-6
d_call: TRBD1
cdr3_aa: CASSTAGTVNSPLHF
cdr3_nt: TGTGCCAGTAGTACTGCCGGGACAGTAAATTCACCCCTCCACTTT

v_call: TRBV7-2
clone_size: .
j_call: TRBJ2-1
d_call: TRBD2
cdr3_aa: CASSFATSGRSRSYNEQFF
cdr3_nt: TGTGCCAGCAGCTTCGCGACTAGCGGGAGATCTCGATCCTACAATGAGCAGTTCTTC

v_call: TRBV20-1
clone_size: few
j_call: TRBJ2-5
d_call: .
cdr3_aa: CSADKQETQYF
cdr3_nt: TGCAGTGCTGACAAGCAAGAGACCCAGTACTTC

v_call: TRBV19
clone_size: .
j_call: TRBJ1-1
d_call: TRBD1
cdr3_aa: CASSQIGQGDTEAFF
cdr3_nt: TGTGCCAGTAGTCAAATCGGACAGGGTGATACTGAAGCTTTCTTT

v_call: TRBV6-1
clone_size: many
j_call: TRBJ1-1
d_call: TRBD1
cdr3_aa: CASSLNRGNTEAFF
cdr3_nt: TGTGCCAGCAGCCTTAACAGGGGGAACACTGAAGCTTTCTTT

v_call: TRBV7-9
clone_size: .
j_call: TRBJ2-1
d_call: TRBD1
cdr3_aa: CASSSRTGIDNEQFF
cdr3_nt: TGTGCCAGCAGCTCCCGGACAGGGATAGACAATGAGCAGTTCTTC

v_call: TRBV27
clone_size: few
j_call: TRBJ2-7
d_call: .
cdr3_aa: CASSFSGPVYEQYF
cdr3_nt: TGTGCCAGCAGTTTCAGCGGCCCAGTCTACGAGCAGTACTTC

v_call: TRBV20-1
clone_size: .
j_call: TRBJ1-6
d_call: .
cdr3_aa: CSASLWVESPLHF
cdr3_nt: TGCAGTGCTAGCCTCTGGGTAGAGTCACCCCTCCACTTT

v_call: TRBV7-9
clone_size: .
j_call: TRBJ2-1
d_call: TRBD2
cdr3_aa: CASSLVSGSRFF
cdr3_nt: TGTGCCAGCAGCTTAGTGAGCGGGAGCAGGTTCTTC

v_call: TRBV10-1
clone_size: .
j_call: TRBJ2-7
d_call: .
cdr3_aa: CASAGTVYEQYF
cdr3_nt: TGCGCCAGCGCCGGGACGGTCTACGAGCAGTACTTC

v_call: TRBV2
clone_size: few
j_call: TRBJ2-5
d_call: .
cdr3_aa: CASSSQTADQETQYF
cdr3_nt: TGTGCCAGCAGTTCCCAAACAGCGGACCAAGAGACCCAGTACTTC

v_call: TRBV7-9
clone_size: once
j_call: TRBJ1-1
d_call: .
cdr3_aa: CAGFSGNRWTEAFF
cdr3_nt: TGTGCCGGGTTCTCGGGCAATCGGTGGACTGAAGCTTTCTTT

v_call: TRBV6-5
clone_size: .
j_call: TRBJ2-5
d_call: .
cdr3_aa: CASSYSIRETQYF
cdr3_nt: TGTGCCAGCAGTTACTCTATCCGGGAGACCCAGTACTTC

v_call: TRBV4-3
clone_size: .
j_call: TRBJ1-1
d_call: .
cdr3_aa: CASSLQEGEAFF
cdr3_nt: TGCGCCAGCAGCCTACAGGAGGGTGAAGCTTTCTTT

v_call: TRBV27
clone_size: .
j_call: TRBJ2-1
d_call: .
cdr3_aa: CASSLSLMGNEQFF
cdr3_nt: TGTGCCAGCAGTTTATCCTTAATGGGCAATGAGCAGTTCTTC

v_call: TRBV27
clone_size: .
j_call: TRBJ2-2
d_call: TRBD2
cdr3_aa: CASSFVPPGLAGEFGELFF
cdr3_nt: TGTGCCAGCAGTTTCGTACCGCCGGGACTAGCGGGAGAGTTCGGGGAGCTGTTTTTT

v_call: TRBV10-3
clone_size: .
j_call: TRBJ2-7
d_call: .
cdr3_aa: CAISEVWASSAEQYF
cdr3_nt: TGTGCCATCAGTGAGGTGTGGGCGTCTAGCGCCGAGCAGTACTTC

v_call: TRBV18
clone_size: .
j_call: TRBJ2-4
d_call: .
cdr3_aa: CASSPPLRLQNIQYF
cdr3_nt: TGTGCCAGCTCACCACCGTTGAGGCTCCAAAACATTCAGTACTTC

v_call: TRBV5-1
clone_size: few
j_call: TRBJ2-7
d_call: .
cdr3_aa: CASSFQDGWYEQYF
cdr3_nt: TGCGCCAGCAGCTTTCAGGACGGCTGGTACGAGCAGTACTTC

v_call: TRBV11-2
clone_size: many
j_call: TRBJ2-5
d_call: TRBD2
cdr3_aa: CASSVHGAGEQETQYF
cdr3_nt: TGTGCCAGCAGCGTTCACGGAGCGGGAGAGCAAGAGACCCAGTACTTC

v_call: TRBV3-1
clone_size: .
j_call: TRBJ2-5
d_call: TRBD1
cdr3_aa: CASSRQGAETQYF
cdr3_nt: TGTGCCAGCAGCAGACAGGGGGCCGAGACCCAGTACTTC

v_call: TRBV12-3/TRBV12-4
clone_size: many
j_call: TRBJ1-5
d_call: .
cdr3_aa: CASTPAGSSSQPQHF
cdr3_nt: TGTGCCAGCACCCCCGCAGGGTCCAGCTCTCAGCCCCAGCATTTT

v_call: TRBV7-8
clone_size: .
j_call: TRBJ1-4
d_call: .
cdr3_aa: CASSRTDLTNEKLFF
cdr3_nt: TGTGCCAGCAGTCGGACGGACCTAACTAATGAAAAACTGTTTTTT

v_call: TRBV2
clone_size: once
j_call: TRBJ1-2
d_call: TRBD1
cdr3_aa: CTSSEYTGGREGYTF
cdr3_nt: TGTACCAGCAGTGAATATACAGGGGGCCGCGAGGGCTACACCTTC

v_call: TRBV28
clone_size: many
j_call: TRBJ1-2
d_call: TRBD1
cdr3_aa: CASSFQAPGQGNGYTF
cdr3_nt: TGTGCCAGCAGTTTTCAAGCACCGGGACAGGGTAATGGCTACACCTTC

v_call: TRBV6-1
clone_size: few
j_call: TRBJ2-3
d_call: TRBD2
cdr3_aa: CASRPFSGRDSDTQYF
cdr3_nt: TGTGCCAGCAGGCCCTTTAGCGGGAGGGATTCAGATACGCAGTATTTT

v_call: TRBV28
clone_size: many
j_call: TRBJ2-5
d_call: .
cdr3_aa: CASTLGGVFKETQYF
cdr3_nt: TGTGCCAGCACCTTGGGGGGAGTTTTTAAAGAGACCCAGTACTTC

v_call: TRBV10-3
clone_size: .
j_call: TRBJ1-1
d_call: TRBD1
cdr3_aa: CATQGQRNTEAFF
cdr3_nt: TGTGCCACCCAGGGACAGAGGAACACTGAAGCTTTCTTT

v_call: TRBV11-2
clone_size: few
j_call: TRBJ1-2
d_call: .
cdr3_aa: CASSPVQNYGYTF
cdr3_nt: TGTGCCAGCAGCCCCGTACAGAACTATGGCTACACCTTC

v_call: TRBV7-9
clone_size: .
j_call: TRBJ2-3
d_call: TRBD2
cdr3_aa: CASSLTSGRETDTQYF
cdr3_nt: TGTGCCAGCAGCCTTACTAGCGGGAGGGAAACAGATACGCAGTATTTT

v_call: TRBV15
clone_size: many
j_call: TRBJ1-3
d_call: .
cdr3_aa: CATSGHSETQATGNTIYF
cdr3_nt: TGTGCCACCAGCGGACACTCCGAGACTCAGGCTACTGGAAACACCATATATTTT

v_call: TRBV20-1
clone_size: .
j_call: TRBJ1-1
d_call: TRBD1
cdr3_aa: CSAREGTGGGNTEAFF
cdr3_nt: TGCAGTGCTAGAGAAGGGACAGGGGGTGGGAACACTGAAGCTTTCTTT

v_call: TRBV6-1
clone_size: many
j_call: TRBJ1-1
d_call: TRBD1
cdr3_aa: CASGLTGGTSEAEAFF
cdr3_nt: TGTGCCAGCGGCCTGACAGGGGGTACATCGGAGGCTGAAGCTTTCTTT

v_call: TRBV7-9
clone_size: many
j_call: TRBJ2-2
d_call: .
cdr3_aa: CASSLVLSGELFF
cdr3_nt: TGTGCCAGCAGCTTAGTTTTATCCGGGGAGCTGTTTTTT

v_call: TRBV27
clone_size: .
j_call: TRBJ2-7
d_call: .
cdr3_aa: CASSLGWGKRPYEQYF
cdr3_nt: TGTGCCAGCAGTTTGGGTTGGGGCAAGAGGCCCTACGAGCAGTACTTC

v_call: TRBV5-5
clone_size: .
j_call: TRBJ1-5
d_call: .
cdr3_aa: CASSAQDTDNWGNQPQHF
cdr3_nt: TGTGCCAGCAGCGCACAGGATACGGACAACTGGGGCAATCAGCCCCAGCATTTT

v_call: TRBV20-1
clone_size: few
j_call: TRBJ2-3
d_call: TRBD1
cdr3_aa: CSARWDRQGPTDTQYF
cdr3_nt: TGCAGTGCTAGATGGGATCGACAGGGGCCCACAGATACGCAGTATTTT